One T cell receptor (beta chain) is described in this entry. These data belong to a study of blood T cell repertoires in COVID-19. For the study at large: Specimens from acute and convalescent COVID-19 originated in the United States, Italy and Spain. PBMCs, B-cell-depleted T cells, or T cells were the source of the cDNA or gDNA that made up the material.

CDR1 and CDR2 (germline): SGHNT, YYREEE (reference sequence). After removal of 4 bases from V and 5 bases from J, the junction contained 8 bases not matched to a gene. CDR3 size: 15 residues. How the authors handled the data: By means of reference gene primer amplification, nucleated cell counts were estimated. TCRdb's table, derived via immunoSEQ multiplex PCR, lists solely in-frame clones and lacks some. V, J and clone size are taken as reported in that table, and D and trimming were inferred from the DNA itself. The sample lists fewer than 200,000 clones; 70% to 90% were seen once. Sequencing was performed on peripheral blood. The receptor comes from a man between 35 and 55 years old who had recovered from COVID-19. The genes are TRBV5-4 and TRBJ2-2, with TRBD1 matching 7 bases. The CDR3 loop is CASSASGTVTGELFF. The CDR3 DNA follows: TGTGCCAGCAGCGCCTCCGGGACAGTTACCGGGGAGCTGTTTTTT.